This is a list of T cell receptor beta chains from one sample in a study of T cells after somatic rescue of genetic block. TCRdb's copy holds only in-frame clones and misses some; the assay was immunoSEQ multiplex PCR. The sample holds around 52,000 clones, approximately 96% seen once. Sequencing used peripheral blood mononuclear cells (PBMCs). The receptors originated from a child younger than two. CDR3s leave out the opening cysteine and the closing phenylalanine or tryptophan. The D gene is left open where the match is weak.

>TRBV5-1|TRBJ2-2|TRBD2|15
ASSFTSGRRNTGELF
>TRBV9|TRBJ1-2|.|10
ASSVSRDGYT
>TRBV7-3|TRBJ2-3|.|11
ASSSGRGDTQY
>TRBV5-6|TRBJ2-7|.|11
ASSLGRHYEQY
>TRBV5-6|TRBJ2-1|.|15
ASSLAASGLYLNEQF
>TRBV11-2|TRBJ2-7|TRBD1|13
ASSLDGTGTYEQY
>TRBV11-2|TRBJ1-1|.|13
ASSRDGFLNTEAF
>TRBV28|TRBJ2-4|TRBD1|14
ASSLSTGVAKNIQY
>TRBV28|TRBJ2-5|.|10
ASSMTGETQY
>TRBV7-2|TRBJ1-2|.|12
ASSHDRTVYGYT
>TRBV28|TRBJ1-4|.|13
ASTPGWRGNEKLF
>TRBV18|TRBJ1-1|.|14
ASSFSRVGANTEAF
>TRBV5-4|TRBJ1-2|.|11
ASGRRGNYGYT
>TRBV13|TRBJ1-1|.|11
ASSARANTEAF
>TRBV5-4|TRBJ2-1|.|13
ASSRVREQEDEQF
>TRBV4-1|TRBJ2-7|TRBD2|12
ASRQTSASYEQY
>TRBV6-6|TRBJ1-5|.|10
ASSYRDQPQH
>TRBV25-1|TRBJ1-1|.|11
ASRLRDNTEAF
>TRBV10-3|TRBJ1-4|TRBD1|13
AISESGTGHEKLF
>TRBV27|TRBJ1-1|TRBD1|12
ASSLDRVNTEAF
>TRBV21-1|TRBJ2-1|.|11
ASAGTGDNEQF
>TRBV13|TRBJ1-1|.|10
ASSFGNTEAF